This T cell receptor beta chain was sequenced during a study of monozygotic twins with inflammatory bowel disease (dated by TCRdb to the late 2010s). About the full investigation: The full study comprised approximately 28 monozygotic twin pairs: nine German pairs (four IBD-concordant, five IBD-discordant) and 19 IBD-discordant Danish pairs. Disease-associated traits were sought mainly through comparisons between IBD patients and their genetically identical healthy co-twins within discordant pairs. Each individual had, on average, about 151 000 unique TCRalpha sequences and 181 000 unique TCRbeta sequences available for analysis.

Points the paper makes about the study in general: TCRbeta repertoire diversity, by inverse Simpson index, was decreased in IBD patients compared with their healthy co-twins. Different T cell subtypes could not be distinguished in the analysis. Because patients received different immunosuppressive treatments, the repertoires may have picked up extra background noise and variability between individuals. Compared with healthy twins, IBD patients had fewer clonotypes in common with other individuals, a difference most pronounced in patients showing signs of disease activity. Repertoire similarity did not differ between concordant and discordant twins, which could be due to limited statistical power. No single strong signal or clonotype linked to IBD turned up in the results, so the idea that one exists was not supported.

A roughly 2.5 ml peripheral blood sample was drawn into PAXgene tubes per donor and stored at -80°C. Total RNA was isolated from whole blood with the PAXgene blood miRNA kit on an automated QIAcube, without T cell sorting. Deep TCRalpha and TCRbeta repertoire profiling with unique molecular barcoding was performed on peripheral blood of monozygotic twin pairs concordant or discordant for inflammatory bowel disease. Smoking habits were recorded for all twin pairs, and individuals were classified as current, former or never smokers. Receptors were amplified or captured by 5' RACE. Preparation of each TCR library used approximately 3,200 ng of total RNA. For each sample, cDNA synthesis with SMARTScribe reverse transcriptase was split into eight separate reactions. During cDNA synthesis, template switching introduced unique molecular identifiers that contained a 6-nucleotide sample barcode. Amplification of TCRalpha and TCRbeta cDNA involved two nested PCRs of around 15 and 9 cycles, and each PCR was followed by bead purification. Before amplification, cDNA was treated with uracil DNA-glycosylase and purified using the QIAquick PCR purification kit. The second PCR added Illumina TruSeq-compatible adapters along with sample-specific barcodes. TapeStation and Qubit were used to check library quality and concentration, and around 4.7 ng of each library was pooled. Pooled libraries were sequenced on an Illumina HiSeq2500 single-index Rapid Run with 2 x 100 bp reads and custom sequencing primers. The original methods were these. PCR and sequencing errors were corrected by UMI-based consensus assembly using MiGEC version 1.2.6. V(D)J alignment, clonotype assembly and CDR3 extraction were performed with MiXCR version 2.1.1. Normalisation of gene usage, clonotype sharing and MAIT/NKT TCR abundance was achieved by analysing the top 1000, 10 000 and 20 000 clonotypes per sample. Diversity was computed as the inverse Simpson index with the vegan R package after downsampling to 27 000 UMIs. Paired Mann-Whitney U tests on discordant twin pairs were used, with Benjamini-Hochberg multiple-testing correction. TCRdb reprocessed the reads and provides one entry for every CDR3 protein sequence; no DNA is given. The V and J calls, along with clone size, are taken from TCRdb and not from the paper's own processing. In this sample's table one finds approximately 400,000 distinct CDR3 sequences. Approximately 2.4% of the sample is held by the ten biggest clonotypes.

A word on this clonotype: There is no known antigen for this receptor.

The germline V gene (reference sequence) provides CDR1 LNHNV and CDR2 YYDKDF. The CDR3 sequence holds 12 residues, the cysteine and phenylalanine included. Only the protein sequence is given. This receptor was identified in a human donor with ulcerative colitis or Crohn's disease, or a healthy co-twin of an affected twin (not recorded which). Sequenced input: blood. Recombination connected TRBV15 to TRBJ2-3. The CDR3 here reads CATSRISDTQYF.